The next 8 T cell receptor beta chains were all read from a single sample in a study of tumor-infiltrating lymphocytes in primary liver carcinoma. Without any cell sorting, roughly 20-32 mg of bulk tissue yielded co-extracted RNA and DNA. Total RNA amounting to roughly 450 ng was the source from which TCR beta cDNA was made with a constant-region primer. Researchers made the TCR beta libraries by running three nested multiplex PCR rounds with slightly modified ARM-PCR. TRBV1-TRBV30 forward and Cbeta reverse primers drove the first two roughly 10-cycle rounds. In TCRdb, the multiplex PCR reads were re-called with MiXCR into one record per CDR3 protein. The table lists roughly 80,000 distinct CDR3 sequences, around 66% of them singletons, with more than 25% in the top ten. Sequencing was carried out using tumor-adjacent normal liver tissue. The origin of the receptors is a man aged 40-49 years with primary liver carcinoma and hepatitis B virus infection.

The chain uses TRBV7-9 and TRBJ2-2, with D unresolved. CDR3 size: 12 residues. The germline V gene has CDR1 SEHNR and CDR2 FQNEAQ (reference sequence). The CDR3 is CAPPEETGELFF. The CDR3 nucleotides are TGTGCACCTCCTGAAGAGACAGGGGAGCTGTTTTTT.

With respect to this clonotype: At one boundary the junction diverges from the germline segment, which might be a read error. This chain links TRBV4-2 with TRBJ2-2; possibly TRBD2 for D (5 bases). Germline V gene data show CDR1 as LGHNA and CDR2 as YNFKEQ. CDR3 length: 15 residues. CDR3 DNA sequence: TGTGCCAGCAGCCAAGTAGGGTCGATCACCGGGGAGCTCTTTTTT. This gives the protein CASSQVGSITGELFF.

A remark on this clonotype: One junction end does not reproduce the germline sequence, and a read error may be involved. This chain joins TRBV6-2 or TRBV6-3 and TRBJ2-2, with D unresolved. The CDR3 sequence is 17 residues long. Germline CDR1 reads MNHEY; CDR2 reads SVGEGT. The chain's CDR3 is CASSYGTGTGRTEELFF. For the CDR3, the DNA is TGTGCCAGCAGTTACGGTACCGGAACGGGCCGCACCGAGGAGCTGTTTTTT.

In regard to this clonotype: The junction and the germline gene differ at one end; a read error may be behind it. The V gene is TRBV11-2, the J gene TRBJ2-7; D ambiguous. The CDR3 extends over 15 amino acids. Germline V lookup: CDR1 SGHAT, CDR2 FQNNGV. CDR3 nucleotides: TGTGCCAGCAGCACTACAGATTTTAGCTCCTACGATCAGTACTTC. Translating it yields CASSTTDFSSYDQYF.

As concerns this clonotype: Given the absence of the conserved phenylalanine or tryptophan at the CDR3 end, a read error is likely. This rearrangement joins TRBV7-8 to TRBJ2-1; D is possibly TRBD2 (5 bases). Trimming took off 5 bases at V and 0 bases at J, with 20 bases between the two ends. Germline V gene data show CDR1 as SGHVS and CDR2 as FQNEAQ. This CDR3 has 18 amino acids. The chain's CDR3 is CASSPLGGSAVSYNEQFL. For the CDR3, the DNA is TGTGCCAGCAGCCCACTTGGAGGCTCAGCTGTCTCCTACAATGAGCAGTTCTTA.

This clonotype is medium-sized (0.01 to 0.1%) by share. J is TRBJ1-2 and V is TRBV4-1, with TRBD1 matching over 8 bases. V trimming: 1 base; J trimming: 2 bases; junction bases outside the gene matches: 0. Germline V gives CDR1 MGHRA, CDR2 YSYEKL. The CDR3 is 14 residues long. The CDR3 reads CASSQGDRNYGYTF. The CDR3 bases are TGCGCCAGCAGCCAAGGGGACAGGAACTATGGCTACACCTTC.

Notes on this clonotype: The final CDR3 position lacks the conserved phenylalanine or tryptophan, pointing to a likely read error. The chain employs TRBV6-1 and TRBJ2-1; D could derive from TRBD1 or TRBD2 (5 bases each). The V gene's germline CDR1 is MNHNS and CDR2 SASEGT. The length of the CDR3 is 11 residues. The CDR3 here is CVSEGWNEQFL. Here the CDR3 DNA reads TGTGTCAGCGAGGGGTGGAATGAGCAGTTCTTA.

With regard to this clonotype: One junction end does not reproduce the germline sequence, and a read error may be involved. The rearrangement joins TRBV11-2 to TRBJ1-2; 9 nucleotides agree with TRBD1. This CDR3 comprises 15 residues. Germline V gives CDR1 SGHAT, CDR2 FQNNGV. This CDR3 reads CAGSYTGGSSTGYTF. The CDR3 nucleotides are TGTGCCGGCAGCTATACAGGGGGCTCCTCCACTGGCTACACATTC.